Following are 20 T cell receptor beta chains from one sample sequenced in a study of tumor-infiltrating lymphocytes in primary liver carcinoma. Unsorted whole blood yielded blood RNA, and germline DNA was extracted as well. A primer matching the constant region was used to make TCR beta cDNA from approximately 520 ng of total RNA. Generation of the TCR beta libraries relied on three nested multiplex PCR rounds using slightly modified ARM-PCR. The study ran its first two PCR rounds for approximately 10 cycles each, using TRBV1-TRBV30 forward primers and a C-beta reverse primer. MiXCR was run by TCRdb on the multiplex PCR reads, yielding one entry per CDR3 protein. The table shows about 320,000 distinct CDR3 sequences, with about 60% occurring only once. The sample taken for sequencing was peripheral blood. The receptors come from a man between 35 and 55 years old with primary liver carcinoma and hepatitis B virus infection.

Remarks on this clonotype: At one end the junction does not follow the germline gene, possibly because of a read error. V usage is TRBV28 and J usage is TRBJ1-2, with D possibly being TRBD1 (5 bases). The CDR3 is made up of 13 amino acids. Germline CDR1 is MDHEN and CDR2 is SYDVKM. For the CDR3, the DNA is TGTACCAGCAGTTTCCGGACATTCTATGGCTACACCTTC. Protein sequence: CTSSFRTFYGYTF.

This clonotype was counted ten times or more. CDR3 loop: CASSPRDPPADTQYF. DNA of the CDR3: TGTGCCAGCAGCCCCCGGGACCCCCCGGCAGATACGCAGTATTTT. This rearrangement joins TRBV11-1 to TRBJ2-3; possibly TRBD1 or TRBD2 for D (5 bases each). CDR1 SGHAT and CDR2 FQDESV come from the germline V gene (reference sequence). V was pared by 5 bases and J by 4 bases, with 16 bases between. The CDR3 is made up of 15 amino acids.

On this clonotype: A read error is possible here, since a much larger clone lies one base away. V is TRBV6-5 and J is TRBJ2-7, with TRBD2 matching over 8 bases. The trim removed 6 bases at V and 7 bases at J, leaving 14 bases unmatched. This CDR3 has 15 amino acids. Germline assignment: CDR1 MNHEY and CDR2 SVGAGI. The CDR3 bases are TGTGCCAGCAGGACGAAGATTAGCGGGGAAGGGGAGCAGTACTTC. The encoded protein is CASRTKISGEGEQYF.

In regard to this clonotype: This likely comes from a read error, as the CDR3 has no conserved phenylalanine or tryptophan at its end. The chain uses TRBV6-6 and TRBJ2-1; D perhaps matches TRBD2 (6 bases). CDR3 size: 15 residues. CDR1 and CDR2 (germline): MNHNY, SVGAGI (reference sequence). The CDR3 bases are TGTGCCAGTAGTTACCCGGGAGACGGGTACAGTGAGCAGTTCTTA. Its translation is CASSYPGDGYSEQFL.

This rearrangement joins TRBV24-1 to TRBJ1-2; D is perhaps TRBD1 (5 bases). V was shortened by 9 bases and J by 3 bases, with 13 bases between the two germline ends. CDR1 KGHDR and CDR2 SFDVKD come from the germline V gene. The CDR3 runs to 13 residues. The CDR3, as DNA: TGTGCCACCCAGAAGGGGCGCGACTATGGCTACACCTTC. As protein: CATQKGRDYGYTF.

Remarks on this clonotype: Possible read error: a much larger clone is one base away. CDR3 sequence: CSAGLDGEQFF. For the CDR3, the DNA is TGCAGCGCCGGTCTCGATGGTGAGCAGTTCTTC. The chain is built from TRBV29-1 and TRBJ2-1; D call uncertain. Germline CDR1 SQVTM, CDR2 ANQGSEA. The ends were cut back, 7 bases at V and 9 bases at J, with 13 bases in the middle. The CDR3 loop spans 11 amino acids.

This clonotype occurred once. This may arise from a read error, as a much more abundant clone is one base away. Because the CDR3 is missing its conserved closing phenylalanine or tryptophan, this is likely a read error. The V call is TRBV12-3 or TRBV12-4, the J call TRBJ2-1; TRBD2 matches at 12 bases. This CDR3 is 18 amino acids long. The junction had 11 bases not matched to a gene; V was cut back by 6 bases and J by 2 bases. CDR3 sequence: CASSLRTSGRLTYNEQFS. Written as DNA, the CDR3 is TGTGCCAGCAGCTTACGTACTAGCGGGAGGTTGACCTACAATGAGCAGTTCTCC.

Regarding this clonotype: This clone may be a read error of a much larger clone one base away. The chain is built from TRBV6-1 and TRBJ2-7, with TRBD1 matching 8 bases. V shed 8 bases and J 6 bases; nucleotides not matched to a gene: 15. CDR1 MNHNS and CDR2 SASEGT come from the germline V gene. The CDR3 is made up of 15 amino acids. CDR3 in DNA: TGTGCCAGCGTTCGAACGGACAGGGTGGATTCCGAGCAGTACTTC. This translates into CASVRTDRVDSEQYF.

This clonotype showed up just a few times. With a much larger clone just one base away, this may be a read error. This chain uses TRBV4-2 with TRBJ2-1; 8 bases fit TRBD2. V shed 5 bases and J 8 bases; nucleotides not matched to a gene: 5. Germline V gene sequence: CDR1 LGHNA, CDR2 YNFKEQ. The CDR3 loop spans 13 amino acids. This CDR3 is CASSNSGKDEQFF. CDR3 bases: TGTGCCAGCAGCAATAGCGGGAAGGATGAGCAGTTCTTC.

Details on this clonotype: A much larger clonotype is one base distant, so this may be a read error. CDR3 DNA: TGTGCCAGCTGTGAAGGAGTCTACGAGCAGTACTTC. It translates to CASCEGVYEQYF. This chain joins TRBV6-1 and TRBJ2-7; no clear D. The CDR3 length is 12 residues. Germline V gene sequence: CDR1 MNHNS, CDR2 SASEGT.

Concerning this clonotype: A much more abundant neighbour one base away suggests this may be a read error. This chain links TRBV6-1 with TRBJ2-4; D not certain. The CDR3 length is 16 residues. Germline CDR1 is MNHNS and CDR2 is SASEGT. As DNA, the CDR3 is TGTGCCAGCAGTGAAGCGGGCGGTTTAGCCAAAGACATTCAGTACTTC. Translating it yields CASSEAGGLAKDIQYF.

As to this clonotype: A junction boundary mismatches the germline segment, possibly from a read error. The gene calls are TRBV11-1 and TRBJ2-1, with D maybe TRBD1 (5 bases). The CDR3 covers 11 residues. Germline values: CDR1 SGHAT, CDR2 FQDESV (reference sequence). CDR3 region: CARDKGHEQSF. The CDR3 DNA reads TGTGCCAGGGACAAAGGGCATGAGCAGTCCTTC.

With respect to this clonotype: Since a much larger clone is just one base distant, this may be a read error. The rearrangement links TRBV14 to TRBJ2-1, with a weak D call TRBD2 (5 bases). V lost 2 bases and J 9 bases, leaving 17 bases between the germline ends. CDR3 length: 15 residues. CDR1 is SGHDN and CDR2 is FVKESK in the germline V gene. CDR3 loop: CASSQRRGQDGEQFF. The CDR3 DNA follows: TGTGCCAGCAGCCAACGTCGAGGGCAGGACGGTGAGCAGTTCTTC.

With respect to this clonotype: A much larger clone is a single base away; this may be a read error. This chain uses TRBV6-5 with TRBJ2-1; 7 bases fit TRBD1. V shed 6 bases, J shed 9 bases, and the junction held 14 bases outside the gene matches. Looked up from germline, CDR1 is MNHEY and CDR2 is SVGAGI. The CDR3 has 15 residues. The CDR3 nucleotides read TGTGCCAGCAGAGGGGGCAGGGGCCTTTCTGGTGAGCAGTTCTTC. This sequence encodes CASRGGRGLSGEQFF.

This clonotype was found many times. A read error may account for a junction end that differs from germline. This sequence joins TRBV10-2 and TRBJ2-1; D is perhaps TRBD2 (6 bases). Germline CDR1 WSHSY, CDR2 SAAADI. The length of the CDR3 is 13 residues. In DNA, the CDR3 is TGTGCCAGCAGGACGGGACTGAACAATGAGCAGTTCTTC. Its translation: CASRTGLNNEQFF.

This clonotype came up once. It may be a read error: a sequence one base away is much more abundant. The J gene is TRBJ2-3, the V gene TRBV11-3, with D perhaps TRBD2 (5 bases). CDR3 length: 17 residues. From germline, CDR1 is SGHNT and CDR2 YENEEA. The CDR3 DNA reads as TGCGCCAGCAGCCAAGATGGCGGTAAGGGAGTCGCTGATACGCAGTATTTT. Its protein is CASSQDGGKGVADTQYF. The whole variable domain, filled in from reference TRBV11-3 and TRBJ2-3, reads EAGVVQSPRYKIIEKKQPVAFWCNPISGHNTLYWYLQNLGQGPELLIRYENEEAVDDSQLPKDRFSAERLKGVDSTLKIQPAELGDSAVYLCASSQDGGKGVADTQYFGPGTRLTVL.

Here the CDR3 reads CASSSQWWETQYF. DNA of the CDR3: TGTGCCAGCAGTTCCCAGTGGTGGGAGACCCAGTACTTC. The chain links TRBV7-8 to TRBJ2-5; no firm D call. Looked up from germline, CDR1 is SGHVS and CDR2 is FQNEAQ. The CDR3 is 13 residues long. Trimming cost V 6 bases and J 5 bases, with 13 bases left between them.

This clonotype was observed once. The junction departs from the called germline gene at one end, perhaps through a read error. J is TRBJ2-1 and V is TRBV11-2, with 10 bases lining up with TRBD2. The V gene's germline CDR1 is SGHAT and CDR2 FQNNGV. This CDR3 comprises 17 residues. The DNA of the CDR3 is TGTACCAGCAGTTCAACCGGGACTAGCGAATTCTACAATGAGCAGTTCTTC. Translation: CTSSSTGTSEFYNEQFF.

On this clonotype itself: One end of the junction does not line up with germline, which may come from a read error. The CDR3 DNA follows: TGCAGTGTTGAGGGACCCGGAGGGCTCCAAGAGACCCAGTACTTC. Amino acids: CSVEGPGGLQETQYF. This chain links TRBV29-1 with TRBJ2-5, with D maybe TRBD2 (6 bases). In germline, CDR1 is SQVTM, CDR2 ANQGSEA. The CDR3 consists of 15 residues.

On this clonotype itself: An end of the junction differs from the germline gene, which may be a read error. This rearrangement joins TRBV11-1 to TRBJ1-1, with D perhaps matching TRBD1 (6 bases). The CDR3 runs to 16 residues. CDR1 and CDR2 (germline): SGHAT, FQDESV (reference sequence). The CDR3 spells CANSSQNSGVRTEAFF. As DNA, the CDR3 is TGTGCCAACAGCTCGCAAAATTCAGGGGTCCGTACTGAAGCTTTCTTT.